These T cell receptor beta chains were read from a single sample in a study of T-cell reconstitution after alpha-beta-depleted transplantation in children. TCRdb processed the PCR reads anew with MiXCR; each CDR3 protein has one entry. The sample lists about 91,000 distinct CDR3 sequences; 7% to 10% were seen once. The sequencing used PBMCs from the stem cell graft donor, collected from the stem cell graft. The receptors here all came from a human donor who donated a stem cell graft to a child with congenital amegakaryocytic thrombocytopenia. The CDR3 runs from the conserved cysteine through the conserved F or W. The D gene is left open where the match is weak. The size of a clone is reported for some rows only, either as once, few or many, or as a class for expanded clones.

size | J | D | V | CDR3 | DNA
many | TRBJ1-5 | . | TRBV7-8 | CASSLAVASYSNQPQHF | TGTGCCAGCAGCTTAGCGGTCGCCAGTTATAGCAATCAGCCCCAGCATTTT
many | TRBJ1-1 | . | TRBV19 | CASSIGTGNTEAFF | TGTGCCAGTAGTATAGGTACGGGGAACACTGAAGCTTTCTTT
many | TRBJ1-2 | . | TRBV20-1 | CSARDTLLYGYTF | TGCAGTGCCCGGGACACCTTACTCTATGGCTACACCTTC
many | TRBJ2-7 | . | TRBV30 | CAWSNFPSGSGPLEQYF | TGTGCCTGGAGTAATTTCCCTAGTGGGAGTGGCCCGCTGGAGCAGTACTTC
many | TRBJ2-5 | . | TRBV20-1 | CSATSGSGQGF | TGCAGTGCTACGTCCGGATCGGGTCAGGGATTC
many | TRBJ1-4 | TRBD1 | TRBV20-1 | CSAIRDRSSNEKLFF | TGCAGTGCTATCCGGGACAGGTCCTCTAATGAAAAACTGTTTTTT
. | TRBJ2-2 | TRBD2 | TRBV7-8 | CASSLGTSGSGELFF | TGTGCCAGCAGCTTAGGGACTAGCGGTAGCGGGGAGCTGTTTTTT
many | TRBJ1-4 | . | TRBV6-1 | CASSQDRYRGVEEKLFF | TGTGCCAGCAGTCAAGATAGGTATCGGGGGGTTGAGGAAAAACTGTTTTTT
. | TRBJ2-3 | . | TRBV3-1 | CASSQLTDTQYF | TGTGCCAGCAGCCAGCTGACAGATACGCAGTATTTT
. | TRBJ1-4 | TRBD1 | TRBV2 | CASSQPNETMTGYNEKLFF | TGTGCCAGCAGTCAGCCAAATGAAACTATGACAGGGTATAATGAAAAACTGTTTTTT
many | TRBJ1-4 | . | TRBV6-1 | CASTSQDGEKLSF | TGTGCCAGCACCAGCCAGGATGGAGAAAAACTGTCTTTT
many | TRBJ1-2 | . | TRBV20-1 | CSAKTQEQDYYGYTF | TGCAGTGCTAAGACACAAGAACAGGATTACTATGGCTACACCTTC
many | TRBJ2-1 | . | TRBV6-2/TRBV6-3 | CASSSPKAEQFF | TGTGCCAGCAGTTCGCCTAAAGCGGAGCAGTTCTTC
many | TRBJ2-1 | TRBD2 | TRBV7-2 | CASSLRGLAVYNEQFF | TGTGCCAGCAGCTTAAGAGGACTAGCGGTCTACAATGAGCAGTTCTTC
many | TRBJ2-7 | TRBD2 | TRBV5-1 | CASSLGPLADYEQYF | TGCGCCAGCAGCTTGGGGCCTCTAGCGGACTACGAGCAGTACTTC
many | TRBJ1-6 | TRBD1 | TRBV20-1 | CSPRDRGQSYNSPLHF | TGCAGTCCCAGGGACAGGGGGCAGTCCTATAATTCACCCCTCCACTTT
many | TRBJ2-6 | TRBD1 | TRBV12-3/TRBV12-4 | CASSPGQGASRHNVLTF | TGTGCCAGCAGTCCGGGACAGGGGGCGTCAAGACACAACGTCCTGACTTTC
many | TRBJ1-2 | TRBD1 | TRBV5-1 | CASSRGTGRSLGYGYTF | TGCGCCAGCAGCAGGGGGACAGGGCGGTCCTTAGGCTATGGCTACACCTTC
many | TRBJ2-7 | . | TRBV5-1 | CASSLGLDYEQYF | TGCGCCAGCAGCTTAGGGCTGGACTACGAGCAGTACTTC
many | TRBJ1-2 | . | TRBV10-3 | CAISEGREYGYTF | TGTGCCATCAGTGAGGGCAGGGAATATGGCTACACCTTC
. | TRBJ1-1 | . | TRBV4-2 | CASSQSEGSGNTEAFF | TGTGCCAGCAGCCAATCCGAAGGGTCGGGGAACACTGAAGCTTTCTTT
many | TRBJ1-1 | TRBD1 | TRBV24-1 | CATSDSYRGDEAFF | TGTGCCACCAGTGATTCCTACAGGGGTGATGAAGCTTTCTTT
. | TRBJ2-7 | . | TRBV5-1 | CASSLGGTYSYEQYF | TGCGCCAGCAGCTTGGGGGGGACCTACTCCTACGAGCAGTACTTC
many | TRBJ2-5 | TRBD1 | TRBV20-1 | CSAADRVQETQYF | TGCAGTGCTGCGGACAGGGTTCAGGAGACCCAGTACTTC
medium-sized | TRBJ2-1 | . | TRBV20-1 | CSVRSSGEQFF | TGCAGTGTTCGATCGAGCGGGGAGCAGTTCTTC
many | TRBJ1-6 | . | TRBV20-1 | CSARVGGLADNSPLHF | TGCAGTGCTAGAGTCGGGGGGCTGGCGGATAATTCACCCCTCCACTTT
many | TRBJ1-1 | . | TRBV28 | CASKLGVLNTEAFF | TGTGCCAGCAAGTTGGGGGTATTGAACACTGAAGCTTTCTTT
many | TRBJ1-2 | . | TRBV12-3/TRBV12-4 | CASSNRHGYGYTF | TGTGCCAGTTCAAACCGGCATGGGTATGGCTACACCTTC
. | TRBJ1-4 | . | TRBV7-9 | CASSLPGTPTEKLFF | TGTGCCAGCAGCTTGCCCGGGACGCCCACTGAAAAACTGTTTTTT
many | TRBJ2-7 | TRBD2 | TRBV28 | CASSLWTSGRAEQYF | TGTGCCAGCAGTTTGTGGACTAGCGGGAGGGCCGAGCAGTACTTC
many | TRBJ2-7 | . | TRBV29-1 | CSVEGAAGSSYEQYF | TGCAGCGTTGAGGGGGCGGCGGGTAGCTCCTACGAGCAGTACTTC
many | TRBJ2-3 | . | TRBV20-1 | CSARIRGIYTDTQYF | TGCAGTGCTAGAATCCGGGGAATCTACACAGATACGCAGTATTTT
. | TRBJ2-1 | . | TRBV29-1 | CSVEGISADNEQFF | TGCAGCGTTGAAGGTATTAGCGCGGACAATGAGCAGTTCTTC
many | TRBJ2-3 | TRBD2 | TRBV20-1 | CSARDSRRGYRLGTQYF | TGCAGTGCTAGAGACTCGAGGCGGGGGTACCGGTTGGGTACGCAGTATTTT
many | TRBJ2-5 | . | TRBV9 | CASSAGWRQETQYF | TGTGCCAGCAGCGCGGGGTGGAGGCAAGAGACCCAGTACTTC
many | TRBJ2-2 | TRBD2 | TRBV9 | CASSYRLAGTGELFF | TGTGCCAGCAGCTACAGACTAGCGGGCACCGGGGAGCTGTTTTTT
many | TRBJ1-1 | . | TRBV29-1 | CSVEVEEGTEAFF | TGCAGCGTTGAAGTTGAGGAGGGCACTGAAGCTTTCTTT
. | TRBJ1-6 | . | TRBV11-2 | CASSLDFRGNNSPLHF | TGTGCCAGCAGCTTAGATTTTCGGGGAAATAATTCACCCCTCCACTTT
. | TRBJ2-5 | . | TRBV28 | CASSFLLGSQETQYF | TGTGCCAGCAGTTTTCTTCTGGGGAGTCAAGAGACCCAGTACTTC
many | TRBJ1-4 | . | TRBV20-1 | CSAPADLSANEKLFF | TGCAGTGCCCCGGCTGATCTGTCTGCTAATGAAAAACTGTTTTTT
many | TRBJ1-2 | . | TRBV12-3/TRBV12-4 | CASSFSRGFDGYTF | TGTGCCAGCAGTTTTTCCAGGGGATTTGATGGCTACACCTTC
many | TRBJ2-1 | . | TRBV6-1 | CASSEEEGGGDNEQFF | TGTGCCAGCAGTGAAGAGGAGGGAGGGGGGGACAATGAGCAGTTCTTC
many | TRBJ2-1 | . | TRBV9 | CASSGEGSSVYNEQFF | TGTGCCAGCAGCGGAGAGGGCTCTAGCGTTTACAATGAGCAGTTCTTC
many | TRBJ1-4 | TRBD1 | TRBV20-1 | CSARPTGVREKLFF | TGCAGTGCTAGGCCGACAGGGGTTCGCGAAAAACTGTTTTTT
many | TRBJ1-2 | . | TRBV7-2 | CASSIVGGNDGYTF | TGTGCCAGCAGCATAGTGGGAGGGAATGATGGCTACACCTTC